The rows below give T cell receptor beta chains drawn from one sample of a study of blood T cell repertoires in COVID-19. Libraries were prepared by immunoSEQ multiplex PCR; TCRdb keeps only in-frame clonotypes and omits some of them. This table has about 65,000 clones, 93% appearing once. The sequencing input was peripheral blood. The origin of the receptors is a man between 65 and 85 years old with active COVID-19. Each CDR3 is given with its conserved first and last residue. D genes are given only for firm matches. Clone size is stated in some rows and not others, as once, few, many or a class when expanded.

V gene	J gene	D gene	clone size	CDR3 protein	CDR3 DNA
TRBV19	TRBJ2-3	NA	NA	CASRSGRGEGNTQYF	TGTGCCAGTAGGAGCGGACGTGGCGAGGGAAATACGCAGTATTTT
TRBV6-4	TRBJ1-2	NA	NA	CASSAQESNYGYTF	TGTGCCAGCAGTGCTCAGGAATCCAACTATGGCTACACCTTC
TRBV20-1	TRBJ1-1	NA	NA	CSATHNTEAFF	TGCAGTGCTACACACAACACTGAAGCTTTCTTT
TRBV7-8	TRBJ2-2	NA	few	CASSFSQGSGELFF	TGTGCCAGCAGTTTCTCACAGGGTTCCGGGGAGCTGTTTTTT
TRBV9	TRBJ2-2	TRBD2	NA	CASSSLGGEAGELFF	TGTGCCAGCAGCTCCCTGGGGGGGGAGGCCGGGGAGCTGTTTTTT
TRBV5-6	TRBJ2-5	TRBD1	NA	CASSLQGEETQYF	TGTGCCAGCAGCCTACAGGGGGAAGAGACCCAGTACTTC
TRBV4-3	TRBJ2-7	NA	NA	CASSPSGGRSYEQYF	TGCGCCAGCAGTCCCTCCGGGGGGCGATCCTACGAGCAGTACTTC
TRBV6-6	TRBJ1-4	NA	NA	CASSSPGGYREKLFF	TGTGCCAGCAGTTCTCCGGGAGGGTATAGGGAAAAACTGTTTTTT
TRBV24-1	TRBJ2-3	TRBD2	NA	CATSGLPGLAGSTDTQYF	TGTGCCACCAGTGGCCTGCCTGGACTAGCGGGAAGCACAGATACGCAGTATTTT
TRBV5-6	TRBJ1-1	TRBD1	NA	CASSPTDRVNTEAFF	TGTGCCAGCAGCCCCACCGACAGGGTGAACACTGAAGCTTTCTTT
TRBV5-1	TRBJ2-7	TRBD1	NA	CASSLEAGQGFYEQYF	TGCGCCAGCAGCTTGGAAGCGGGACAGGGGTTCTACGAGCAGTACTTC
TRBV19	TRBJ2-2	NA	few	CASSDGGNTGELFF	TGTGCCAGTAGTGACGGCGGGAACACCGGGGAGCTGTTTTTT
TRBV19	TRBJ1-1	TRBD1	NA	CASSYTGRGRLGTEAFF	TGTGCCAGTAGTTATACGGGCAGGGGGCGCTTAGGCACTGAAGCTTTCTTT
TRBV6-4	TRBJ2-3	NA	NA	CASSPTGTSDTQYF	TGTGCCAGCAGCCCTACGGGAACGTCGGATACGCAGTATTTT
TRBV5-4	TRBJ2-7	NA	few	CASSFGGGGIAGYEQYF	TGTGCCAGCAGCTTCGGTGGTGGGGGGATTGCGGGCTACGAGCAGTACTTC
TRBV27	TRBJ1-2	TRBD1	NA	CASSKGAGGYTF	TGTGCCAGTTCTAAGGGGGCGGGGGGCTACACCTTC
TRBV19	TRBJ2-3	NA	NA	CASSSLTNTDTQYF	TGTGCCAGTAGTTCATTGACAAACACAGATACGCAGTATTTT
TRBV19	TRBJ2-1	TRBD2	NA	CASSPTSGVNEQFF	TGTGCCAGTAGTCCGACTAGCGGGGTAAATGAGCAGTTCTTC
TRBV11-2	TRBJ2-5	TRBD2	NA	CASSMRLAGATNYQETQYF	TGTGCCAGCAGCATGAGACTAGCGGGGGCAACAAACTACCAAGAGACCCAGTACTTC
TRBV7-2	TRBJ1-5	NA	NA	CASSLKRDTPQHF	TGTGCCAGCAGCTTAAAGAGGGATACGCCCCAGCATTTT
TRBV6-5	TRBJ2-2	NA	NA	CASSYGLAGGELFF	TGTGCCAGCAGTTACGGCCTAGCTGGCGGGGAGCTGTTTTTT
TRBV4-2	TRBJ2-2	TRBD1	NA	CASSPQGQPTGELFF	TGTGCCAGCAGCCCGCAGGGACAGCCCACCGGGGAGCTGTTTTTT
TRBV7-3	TRBJ2-2	NA	NA	CASSLTGVTGELFF	TGTGCCAGCAGCTTAACAGGGGTCACCGGGGAGCTGTTTTTT
TRBV5-4	TRBJ2-5	NA	NA	CASSVSRGTRDETQYF	TGTGCCAGCAGCGTGTCCCGGGGAACACGGGATGAGACCCAGTACTTC
TRBV5-6	TRBJ1-1	TRBD1	NA	CASSHDRGQVNTEAFF	TGTGCCAGCAGCCACGACAGGGGGCAGGTAAACACTGAAGCTTTCTTT
TRBV7-2	TRBJ1-4	NA	NA	CASSLGDLGTNEKLFF	TGTGCCAGCAGCTTAGGGGACTTAGGGACTAATGAAAAACTGTTTTTT
TRBV27	TRBJ1-1	NA	NA	CASSLSSRTNTEAFF	TGTGCCAGCAGTTTATCGTCCAGGACAAACACTGAAGCTTTCTTT
TRBV9	TRBJ2-5	NA	NA	CASSAQTSAETQYF	TGTGCCAGCAGCGCGCAGACTAGTGCGGAGACCCAGTACTTC
TRBV5-1	TRBJ2-2	NA	NA	CASSFGVLTGELFF	TGCGCCAGCAGCTTCGGGGTCTTAACCGGGGAGCTGTTTTTT
TRBV2	TRBJ2-6	NA	NA	CASSLTTIGGSGANVLTF	TGTGCCAGCAGTCTGACGACCATTGGAGGCTCTGGGGCCAACGTCCTGACTTTC
TRBV4-2	TRBJ2-2	TRBD2	NA	CASSQDGLAGGPRELFF	TGTGCCAGCAGCCAAGATGGGCTAGCGGGGGGGCCCAGGGAGCTGTTTTTT
TRBV14	TRBJ2-5	NA	NA	CASSPRLGQETQYF	TGTGCCAGCAGCCCTAGACTGGGCCAAGAGACCCAGTACTTC
TRBV28	TRBJ2-6	TRBD2	once	CASRGGSSGANVLTF	TGTGCCAGCAGGGGGGGGTCTTCCGGGGCCAACGTCCTGACTTTC
TRBV27	TRBJ2-3	NA	NA	CASSLGGDTQYF	TGTGCCAGCAGCTTAGGCGGGGATACGCAGTATTTT
TRBV7-2	TRBJ1-3	NA	NA	CASSLNAGGNTIYF	TGTGCCAGCAGCTTAAATGCCGGAGGGAACACCATATATTTT
TRBV14	TRBJ1-4	TRBD1	NA	CASSRTGAEIDEKLFF	TGTGCCAGCAGCCGGACAGGGGCTGAGATCGATGAAAAACTGTTTTTT
TRBV10-3	TRBJ1-6	TRBD1	NA	CAISESTGFLFPLHF	TGTGCCATCAGTGAGTCGACAGGGTTCCTTTTCCCCCTCCACTTT